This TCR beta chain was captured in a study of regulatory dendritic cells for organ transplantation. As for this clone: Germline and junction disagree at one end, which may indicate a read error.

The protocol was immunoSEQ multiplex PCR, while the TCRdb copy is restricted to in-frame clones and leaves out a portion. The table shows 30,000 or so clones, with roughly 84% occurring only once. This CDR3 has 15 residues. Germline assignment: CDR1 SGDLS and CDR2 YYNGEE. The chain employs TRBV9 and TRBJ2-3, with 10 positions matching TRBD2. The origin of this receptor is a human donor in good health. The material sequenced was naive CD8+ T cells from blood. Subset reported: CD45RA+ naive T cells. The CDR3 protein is CASSGGPKGPDTQYF. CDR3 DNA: TGTGCCAGTAGCGGGGGGCCCAAGGGCCCAGATACGCAGTATTTT.